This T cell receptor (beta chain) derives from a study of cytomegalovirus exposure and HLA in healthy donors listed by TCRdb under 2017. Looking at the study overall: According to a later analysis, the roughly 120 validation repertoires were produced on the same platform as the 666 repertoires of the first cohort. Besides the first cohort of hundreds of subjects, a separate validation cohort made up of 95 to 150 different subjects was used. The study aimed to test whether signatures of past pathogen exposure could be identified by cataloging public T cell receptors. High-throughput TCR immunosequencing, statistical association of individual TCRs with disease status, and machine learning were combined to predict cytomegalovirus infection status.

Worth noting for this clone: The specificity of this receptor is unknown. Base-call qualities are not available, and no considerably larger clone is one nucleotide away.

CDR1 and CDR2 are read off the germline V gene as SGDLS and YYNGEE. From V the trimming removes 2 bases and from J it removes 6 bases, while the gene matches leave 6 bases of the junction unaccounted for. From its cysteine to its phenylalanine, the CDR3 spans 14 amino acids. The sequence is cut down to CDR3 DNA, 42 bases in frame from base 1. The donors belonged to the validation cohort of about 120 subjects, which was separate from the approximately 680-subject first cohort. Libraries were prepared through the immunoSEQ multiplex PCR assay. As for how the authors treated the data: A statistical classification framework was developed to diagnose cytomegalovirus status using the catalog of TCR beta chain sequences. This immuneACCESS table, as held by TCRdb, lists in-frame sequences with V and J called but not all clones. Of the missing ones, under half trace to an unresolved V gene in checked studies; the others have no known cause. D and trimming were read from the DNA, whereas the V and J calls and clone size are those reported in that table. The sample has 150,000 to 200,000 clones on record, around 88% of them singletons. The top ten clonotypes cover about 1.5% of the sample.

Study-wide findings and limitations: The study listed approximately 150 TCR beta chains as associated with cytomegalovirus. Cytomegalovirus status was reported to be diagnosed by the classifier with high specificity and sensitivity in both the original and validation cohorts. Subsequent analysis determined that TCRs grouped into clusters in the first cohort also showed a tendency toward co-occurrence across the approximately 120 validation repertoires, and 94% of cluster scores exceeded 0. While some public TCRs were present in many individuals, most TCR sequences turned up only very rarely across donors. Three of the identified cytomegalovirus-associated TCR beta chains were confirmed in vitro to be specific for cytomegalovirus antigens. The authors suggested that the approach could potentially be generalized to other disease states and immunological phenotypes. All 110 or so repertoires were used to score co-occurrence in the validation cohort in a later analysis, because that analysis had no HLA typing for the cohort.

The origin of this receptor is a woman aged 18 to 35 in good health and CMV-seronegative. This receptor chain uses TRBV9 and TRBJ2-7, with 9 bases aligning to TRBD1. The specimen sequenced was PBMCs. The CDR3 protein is CASSVDRGWGEQYF. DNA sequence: TGTGCCAGCAGCGTGGACAGGGGTTGGGGCGAGCAGTACTTC.